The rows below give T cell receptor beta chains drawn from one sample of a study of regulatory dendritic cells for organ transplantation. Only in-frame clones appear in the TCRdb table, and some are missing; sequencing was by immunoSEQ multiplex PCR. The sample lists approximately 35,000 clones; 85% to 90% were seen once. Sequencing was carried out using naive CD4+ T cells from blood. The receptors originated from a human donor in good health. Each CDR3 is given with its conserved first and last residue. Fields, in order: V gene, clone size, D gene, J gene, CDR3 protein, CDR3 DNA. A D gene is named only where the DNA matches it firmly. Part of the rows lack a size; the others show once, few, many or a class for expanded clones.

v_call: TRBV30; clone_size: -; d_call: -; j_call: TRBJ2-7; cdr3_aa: CAWSQIGEQYF; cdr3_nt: TGTGCCTGGAGTCAGATAGGCGAGCAGTACTTC
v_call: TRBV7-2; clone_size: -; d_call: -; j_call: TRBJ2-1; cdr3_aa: CASSLFAGTYEQFF; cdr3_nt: TGTGCCAGCAGCTTATTCGCAGGGACCTATGAGCAGTTCTTC
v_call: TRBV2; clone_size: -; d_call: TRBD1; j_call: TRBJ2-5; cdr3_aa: CAKGQAFGETQYF; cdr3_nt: TGTGCCAAGGGACAGGCTTTTGGTGAGACCCAGTACTTC
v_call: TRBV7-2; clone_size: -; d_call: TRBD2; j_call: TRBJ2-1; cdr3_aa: CASSLGPSGKVGEQFF; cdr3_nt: TGTGCCAGCAGCTTAGGTCCTAGCGGGAAGGTCGGTGAGCAGTTCTTC
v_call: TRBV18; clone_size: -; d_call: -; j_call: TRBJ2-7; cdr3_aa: CASSPPGREQYF; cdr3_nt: TGTGCCAGCTCACCACCGGGGCGGGAGCAGTACTTC
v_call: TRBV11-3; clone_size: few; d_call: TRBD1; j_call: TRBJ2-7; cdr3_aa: CASSLGQGIDEQYF; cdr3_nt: TGTGCCAGCAGCTTAGGACAGGGGATCGACGAGCAGTACTTC
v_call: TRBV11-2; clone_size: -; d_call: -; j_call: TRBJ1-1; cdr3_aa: CASSLESQLNTEAFF; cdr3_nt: TGTGCCAGCAGCTTAGAAAGTCAGCTGAACACTGAAGCTTTCTTT
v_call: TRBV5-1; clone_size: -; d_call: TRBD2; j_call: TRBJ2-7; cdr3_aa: CASSPREGFVYEQYF; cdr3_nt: TGCGCCAGCAGCCCCAGGGAGGGGTTCGTATACGAGCAGTACTTC
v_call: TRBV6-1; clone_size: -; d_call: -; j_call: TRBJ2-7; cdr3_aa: CASSRTISLNEQYF; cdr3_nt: TGTGCCAGCAGTAGGACTATCTCCCTGAACGAGCAGTACTTC
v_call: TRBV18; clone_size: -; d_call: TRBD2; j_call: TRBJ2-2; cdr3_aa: CASSPAGTRDTGELFF; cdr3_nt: TGTGCCAGCTCACCTGCCGGGACTAGAGACACCGGGGAGCTGTTTTTT
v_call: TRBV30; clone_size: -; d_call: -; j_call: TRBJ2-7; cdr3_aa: CAWQPGLPKDEQYF; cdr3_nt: TGTGCCTGGCAACCGGGACTCCCCAAGGACGAGCAGTACTTC
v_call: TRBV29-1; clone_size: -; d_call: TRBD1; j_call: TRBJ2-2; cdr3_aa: CSVVQGASITGELFF; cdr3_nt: TGCAGCGTTGTACAGGGGGCTAGTATCACCGGGGAGCTGTTTTTT
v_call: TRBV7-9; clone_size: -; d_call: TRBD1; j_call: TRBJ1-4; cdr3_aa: CASSPDRPNEKLFF; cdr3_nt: TGTGCCAGCAGCCCGGACAGGCCCAATGAAAAACTGTTTTTT
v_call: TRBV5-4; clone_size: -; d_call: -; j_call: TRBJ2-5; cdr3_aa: CASTLGFQETQYF; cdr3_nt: TGTGCCAGCACCCTGGGATTTCAAGAGACCCAGTACTTC
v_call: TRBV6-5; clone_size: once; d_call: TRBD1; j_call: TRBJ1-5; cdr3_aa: CASRRQGVGQPQHF; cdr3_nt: TGTGCCAGCAGGCGACAGGGCGTTGGTCAGCCCCAGCATTTT
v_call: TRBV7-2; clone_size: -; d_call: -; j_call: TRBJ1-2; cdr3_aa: CASSLEYYGYTF; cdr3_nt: TGTGCCAGCAGCTTAGAGTACTATGGCTACACCTTC
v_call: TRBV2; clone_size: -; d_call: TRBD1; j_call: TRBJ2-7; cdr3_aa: CATHRGTWYEQYF; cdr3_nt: TGTGCCACCCACAGGGGAACTTGGTACGAGCAGTACTTC
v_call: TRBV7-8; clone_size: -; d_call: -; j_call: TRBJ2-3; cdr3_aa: CASSFFDTQYF; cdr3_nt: TGTGCCAGCAGCTTCTTCGATACGCAGTATTTT
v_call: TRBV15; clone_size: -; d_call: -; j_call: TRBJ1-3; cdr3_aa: CATSREIRGSGSGNTIYF; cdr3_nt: TGTGCCACCAGCAGAGAAATTAGGGGTTCAGGGTCTGGAAACACCATATATTTT
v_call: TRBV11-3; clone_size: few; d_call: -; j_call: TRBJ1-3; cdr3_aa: CASSLNGNSGNTIYF; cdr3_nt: TGTGCCAGCAGCTTAAACGGTAACTCTGGAAACACCATATATTTT
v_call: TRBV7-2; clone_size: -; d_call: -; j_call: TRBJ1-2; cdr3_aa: CASSSRDGRRGYTF; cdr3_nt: TGTGCCAGCAGCTCTCGGGACGGGCGTAGGGGCTACACCTTC
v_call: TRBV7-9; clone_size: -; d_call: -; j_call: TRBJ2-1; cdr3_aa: CASSSFSYNEQFF; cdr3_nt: TGTGCCAGCAGCTCCTTCTCCTACAATGAGCAGTTCTTC
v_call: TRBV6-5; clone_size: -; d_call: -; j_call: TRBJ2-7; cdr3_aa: CASTKAYGSYEQYF; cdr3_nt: TGTGCCAGCACCAAAGCGTACGGCTCCTACGAGCAGTACTTC
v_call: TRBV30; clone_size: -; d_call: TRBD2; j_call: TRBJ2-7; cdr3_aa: CAWSGNPGHVFGTSGPYEQYF; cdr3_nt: TGTGCCTGGAGTGGGAACCCGGGCCATGTTTTTGGGACTAGCGGTCCCTACGAGCAGTACTTC